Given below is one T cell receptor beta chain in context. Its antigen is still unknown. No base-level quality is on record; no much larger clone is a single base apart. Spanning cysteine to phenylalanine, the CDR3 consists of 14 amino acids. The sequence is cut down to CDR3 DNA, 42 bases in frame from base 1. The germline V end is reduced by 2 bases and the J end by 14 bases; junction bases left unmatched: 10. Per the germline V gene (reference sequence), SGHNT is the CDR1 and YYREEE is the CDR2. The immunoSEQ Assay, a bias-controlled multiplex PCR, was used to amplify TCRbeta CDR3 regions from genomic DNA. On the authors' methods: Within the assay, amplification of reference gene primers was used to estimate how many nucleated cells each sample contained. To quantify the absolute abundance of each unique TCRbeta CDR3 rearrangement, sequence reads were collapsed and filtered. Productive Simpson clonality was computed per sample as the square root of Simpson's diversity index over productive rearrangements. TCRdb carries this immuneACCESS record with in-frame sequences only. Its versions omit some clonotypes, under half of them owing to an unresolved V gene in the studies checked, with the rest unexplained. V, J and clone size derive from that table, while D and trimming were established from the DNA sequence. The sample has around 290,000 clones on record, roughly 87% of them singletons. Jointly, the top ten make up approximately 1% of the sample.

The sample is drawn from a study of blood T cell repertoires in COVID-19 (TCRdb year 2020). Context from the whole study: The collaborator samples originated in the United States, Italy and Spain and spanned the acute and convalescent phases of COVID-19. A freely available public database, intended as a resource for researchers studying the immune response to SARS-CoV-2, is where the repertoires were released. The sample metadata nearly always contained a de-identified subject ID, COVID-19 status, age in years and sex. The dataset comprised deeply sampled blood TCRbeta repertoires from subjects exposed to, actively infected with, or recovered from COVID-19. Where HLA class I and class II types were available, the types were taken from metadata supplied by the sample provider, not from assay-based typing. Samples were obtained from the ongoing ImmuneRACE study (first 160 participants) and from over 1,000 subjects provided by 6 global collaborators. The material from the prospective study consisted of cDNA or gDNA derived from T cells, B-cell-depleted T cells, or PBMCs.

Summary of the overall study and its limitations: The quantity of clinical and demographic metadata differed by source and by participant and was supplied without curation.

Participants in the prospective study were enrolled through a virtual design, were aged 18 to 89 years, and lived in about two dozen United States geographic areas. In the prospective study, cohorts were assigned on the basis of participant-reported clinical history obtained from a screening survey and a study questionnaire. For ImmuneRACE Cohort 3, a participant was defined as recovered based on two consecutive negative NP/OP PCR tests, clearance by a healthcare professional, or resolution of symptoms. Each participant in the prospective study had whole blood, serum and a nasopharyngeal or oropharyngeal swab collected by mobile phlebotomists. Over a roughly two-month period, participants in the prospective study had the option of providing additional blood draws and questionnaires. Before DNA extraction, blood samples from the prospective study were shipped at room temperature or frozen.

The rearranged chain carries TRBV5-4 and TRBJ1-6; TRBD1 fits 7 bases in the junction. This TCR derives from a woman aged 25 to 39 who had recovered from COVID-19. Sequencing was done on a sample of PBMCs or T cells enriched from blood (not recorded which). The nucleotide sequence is TGTGCCAGCAGCTTAGTAGGGGGCGGTGAGTCCCTCCACTTT. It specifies CASSLVGGGESLHF.